A single sample is the source of the 10 T cell receptor beta chains below, sequenced in a study of blood T cell repertoires in COVID-19. Generated by immunoSEQ multiplex PCR, the TCRdb table keeps only in-frame clones and is missing some. The sample carries approximately 150,000 clones, 83% recorded once. The sample was peripheral blood. All receptors come from a woman of 80 years or more with acute or convalescent COVID-19.

This clone turned up a few times. This chain connects TRBV11-2 to TRBJ2-1; D gene unclear. Per germline, CDR1 SGHAT and CDR2 FQNNGV. With 3 bases removed from V and 8 bases from J, the gap between germline ends came to 8 bases. CDR3 length: 12 residues. The CDR3 here is CASSFSSHEQFF. CDR3 nucleotides: TGTGCCAGCAGCTTTAGTAGCCATGAGCAGTTCTTC.

The chain joins TRBV19 to TRBJ1-1; TRBD1 is a possible D gene (5 bases). Germline-derived CDR1 and CDR2 are LNHDA and SQIVND (reference sequence). Trimming removed 7 bases from V and 1 base from J, with 10 bases in between. The CDR3 is 13 residues long. CDR3 DNA: TGTGCCAGTAAAAGGGGAACGAACACTGAAGCTTTCTTT. As protein: CASKRGTNTEAFF.

The chain employs TRBV9 and TRBJ2-3; 12 positions match TRBD2. The CDR3 runs to 18 residues. Per germline, CDR1 SGDLS and CDR2 YYNGEE. V shed 0 bases, J shed 9 bases, and the junction held 14 bases outside the gene matches. The CDR3 coding sequence is TGTGCCAGCAGCGTAGATGGAACTAGCGGGGGGCTACCCGGGACGCAGTATTTT. It specifies CASSVDGTSGGLPGTQYF.

This chain joins TRBV5-6 and TRBJ1-1; D is ambiguous. V was pared by 0 bases and J by 0 bases, with 12 bases between. Germline V gene data show CDR1 as SGHDT and CDR2 as YYEEEE. The CDR3 loop spans 16 amino acids. CDR3: CASSLEYEEVNTEAFF. The CDR3 DNA sequence: TGTGCCAGCAGCTTGGAATATGAAGAGGTGAACACTGAAGCTTTCTTT.

This chain joins TRBV5-1 and TRBJ1-2, with 9 nucleotides matching TRBD1. This CDR3 comprises 12 residues. The germline V gene encodes CDR1 SGHRS and CDR2 YFSETQ. The J segment lost 10 bases and the V segment lost 2 bases, leaving 3 bases of the junction unmatched. The CDR3 is CASSLRTGDYTF. The CDR3, as DNA: TGCGCCAGCAGCTTACGGACAGGGGACTACACCTTC.

V usage is TRBV10-2 and J usage is TRBJ2-2, with 14 bases lining up with TRBD2. The V segment lost 5 bases and the J segment 5 bases; nucleotides outside the gene matches: 4. The CDR3 sequence is 16 residues long. Per the germline V gene, CDR1 is WSHSY and CDR2 is SAAADI. In nucleotides, the CDR3 is TGCGCCAGCAGTCGGACTAGCGGGAGGCTTACCGGGGAGCTGTTTTTT. Encoded protein: CASSRTSGRLTGELFF.

The chain uses TRBV12-3 or TRBV12-4 and TRBJ2-5; D gene uncertain. This CDR3 is built from 13 residues. V lost 3 bases to trimming and J lost 4 bases, with 9 bases between them. Written as DNA, the CDR3 is TGTGCCAGCAGTTTGGGCCGTAGAGAGACCCAGTACTTC. It specifies CASSLGRRETQYF.

The genes are TRBV16 and TRBJ1-4, with 9 bases aligning to TRBD1. Trimming at V came to 5 bases and at J to 6 bases, leaving 7 bases not matched to a gene. The germline gives CDR1 KGHSY, CDR2 FQNENV. This CDR3 is built from 15 residues. This chain's CDR3 is CASSSPDRGYEKLFF. In nucleotides, the CDR3 is TGTGCCAGCAGCTCGCCCGACAGGGGGTATGAAAAACTGTTTTTT.

The chain combines TRBV9 with TRBJ2-3; the match to TRBD2 covers 11 bases. The J segment lost 2 bases and the V segment lost 3 bases, leaving 20 bases of the junction unmatched. Germline CDR1 and CDR2: SGDLS and YYNGEE. The CDR3 contains 21 residues. The CDR3 loop is CASSASYGTSGFNSPTDTQYF. The DNA for the CDR3 is TGTGCCAGCAGCGCCAGCTACGGGACTAGCGGCTTCAATTCCCCCACAGATACGCAGTATTTT.

This clone has a handful of counts. V and J are TRBV7-8 and TRBJ1-3, with D possibly matching TRBD1 (6 bases). The CDR3 runs 15 residues. Germline lookup yields CDR1 SGHVS and CDR2 FQNEAQ. Trimming shortened V by 4 bases and J by 0 bases, and 10 bases separated the two germline ends. CDR3 bases: TGTGCCAGCAGCTCCGGACAGTTCTCTGGAAACACCATATATTTT. It yields the protein CASSSGQFSGNTIYF.